This TCR beta chain originates from a study of vaccination effects on CD4 cells after COVID-19. Antigen-specific CD4+ T cells were expanded with viral peptide pools in the ViraFEST assay before sequencing. An approximately 10-day culture period preceded the isolation of CD4+ T cells. Sequencing used immunoSEQ multiplex PCR; TCRdb keeps in-frame clones, though not all of them. The sample lists tens of thousands of clones; around 70% were seen once. A note on this clone: Antigen: not known.

V trimming: 8 bases; J trimming: 8 bases; junction bases outside the gene matches: 9. This CDR3 has 14 amino acids. Germline CDR1 reads MNHEY; CDR2 reads SVGAGI. The V and J genes are TRBV6-5 and TRBJ1-6; 7 bases line up with TRBD1. The source material was CD4+ T cells from PBMCs cultured with HCoV-229E spike peptides, sampled before COVID-19 vaccination. The sequence was obtained from a human donor who received a COVID-19 vaccine. CDR3 DNA sequence: TGTGCCAGCGGGGACAGTCAGAGGCATTCACCCCTCCACTTT. Residues: CASGDSQRHSPLHF.